Here is one T cell receptor (beta chain) with its context. As yet, its antigen is unknown. The sample originates from a study of T cell repertoires in cytomegalovirus infection. From the reads, TCRdb called clonotypes with MiXCR, one entry per CDR3 protein. The sample has 150,000 to 200,000 distinct CDR3 sequences, 13% to 15% seen once; the top ten hold roughly 27%. The study's findings and limits: HLA-C-restricted TCR beta clonotypes specific for CMV led the ex vivo response.

CDR3 length equals 13 residues. Per germline, CDR1 SGHRS and CDR2 YFSETQ. V was clipped by 4 bases and J by 10 bases, with 17 bases between them. Input material: PBMCs. The rearrangement uses TRBV5-1 and TRBJ1-2; weak D call: TRBD1 (6 bases). The origin of this receptor is a human donor in good health (CMV status not recorded). Some clones in this sample may be carry-over from other donors' samples. In DNA, the CDR3 is TGCGCCAGCAGCCAGCCTCAGACAGGAGACTACACCTTC. It encodes CASSQPQTGDYTF.